This TCR beta chain was found in a study of cytomegalovirus exposure and HLA in healthy donors. General study points: Researchers reported from a later analysis that most CMV-associated TCR beta chains appeared HLA-restricted. Sequences of the TCR beta chain were said to predict the HLA-A and HLA-B alleles of most subjects accurately.

The CDR3 consists of 12 residues. CDR1 and CDR2 (germline): SEHNR, FQNEAQ (reference sequence). J was trimmed by 9 bases and V by 5 bases; bases with no gene match: 6. This clone showed up just a few times. Its antigen is currently unknown. 13 Jbeta primers and 60 Vbeta primers were used for the PCR. Sequencing used immunoSEQ multiplex PCR; TCRdb keeps in-frame clones, though not all of them. The table shows 100,000 or so clones, with under 85% occurring only once. Material for sequencing was PBMCs. The rearrangement joins TRBV7-9 to TRBJ2-7, with 8 bases aligning to TRBD1. The sequence derives from a woman between 35 and 50 years old in good health and CMV-seronegative. Written as DNA, the CDR3 is TGTGCCAGCAGCCCCGGACAGGGAGCGCAGTACTTC. It codes for CASSPGQGAQYF. The complete variable domain, with remaining parts taken from reference TRBV7-9 and TRBJ2-7, reads DTGVSQNPRHKITKRGQNVTFRCDPISEHNRLYWYRQTLGQGPEFLTYFQNEAQLEKSRLLSDRFSAERPKGSFSTLEIQRTEQGDSAMYLCASSPGQGAQYFGPGTRLTVT.